The 14 T cell receptor beta chains in this list originate from one sample, sequenced in a study of blood T cell repertoires in COVID-19. TCRdb keeps only in-frame clones here, not all; method: immunoSEQ multiplex PCR. The sample holds 75,000 to 85,000 clones, 80% to 90% seen once. Sequenced: peripheral blood. The receptors derive from a human donor in a cohort sampled during active COVID-19.

The gene calls are TRBV3-1 (or the pseudogene TRBV3-2) and TRBJ2-7; 9 positions match TRBD2. There are 14 residues in the CDR3. Trimming removed 4 bases from V and 6 bases from J; junction bases left unmatched: 7. From germline, CDR1 is LGHDT and CDR2 YNNKEL (reference sequence). DNA for the CDR3: TGTGCCAGCAGCCTGCCGGGACTAGCAAGCGAGCAGTACTTC. It encodes CASSLPGLASEQYF.

V gene TRBV15 combines with J gene TRBJ2-1; 7 nucleotides align to TRBD2. The germline V gene encodes CDR1 LNHNV and CDR2 YYDKDF (reference sequence). CDR3 size: 13 residues. The junction had 5 bases not matched to a gene; V was cut back by 4 bases and J by 8 bases. This chain's CDR3 is CATSTRGVYEQFF. The CDR3 DNA reads TGTGCCACCAGCACCCGGGGGGTTTATGAGCAGTTCTTC. Combining the CDR3 with reference TRBV15 and TRBJ2-1 gives the whole variable domain DAMVIQNPRYQVTQFGKPVTLSCSQTLNHNVMYWYQQKSSQAPKLLFHYYDKDFNNEADTPDNFQSRRPNTSFCFLDIRSPGLGDTAMYLCATSTRGVYEQFFGPGTRLTVL.

This rearrangement joins TRBV7-7 to TRBJ2-7; perhaps TRBD1 as D (5 bases). Trimming left V 1 base short and J 1 base short, with 8 bases between. Per the germline V gene, CDR1 is SSHAT and CDR2 is FNYEAQ (reference sequence). The CDR3 covers 14 residues. The CDR3 DNA reads as TGTGCCAGCAGCTTAGGACAGTCTTCCTACGAGCAGTACTTC. It translates to CASSLGQSSYEQYF.

The chain is built from TRBV11-2 and TRBJ1-5; the D gene is possibly TRBD1 (5 bases). Germline V gene sequence: CDR1 SGHAT, CDR2 FQNNGV. The V end lost 1 base, the J end lost 9 bases, and 10 bases lay between the germline ends. The CDR3 length is 13 residues. The chain's CDR3 is CASSLAGERPQHF. CDR3 sequence (DNA): TGTGCCAGCAGCTTAGCGGGGGAAAGGCCCCAGCATTTT.

The V call is TRBV2, the J call TRBJ2-7; no clear D gene. Trimming removed 2 bases at V and 2 bases at J, with 7 bases between. Germline CDR1 reads SNHLY; CDR2 reads FYNNEI. The CDR3 is made up of 13 amino acids. The CDR3 bases are TGTGCCAGCAGTGAACACCTACCCTACGAGCAGTACTTC. It specifies CASSEHLPYEQYF.

This clone was picked up a small number of times. The CDR3, as DNA: TGTGCCAGCAGCTTATTTTTGCCGGGACAGGGTCTGGACAATGAGCAGTTCTTC. Its translation is CASSLFLPGQGLDNEQFF. The chain joins TRBV7-2 to TRBJ2-1, with TRBD1 matching over 9 bases. CDR1 is SGHTA, CDR2 FQGNSA, per germline. The CDR3 totals 18 residues. V lost 2 bases and J lost 5; bases outside the gene matches: 13.

The chain is built from TRBV4-2 and TRBJ2-3; TRBD2 might be the D (5 bases). The CDR3 spans 15 residues. V gave up 0 bases and J gave up 5 bases, with 12 bases separating them. Germline V lookup: CDR1 LGHNA, CDR2 YNFKEQ. CDR3 DNA: TGTGCCAGCAGCCAAGAGTGGGAGTCCGGAGATACGCAGTATTTT. The encoded protein is CASSQEWESGDTQYF.

This clone appeared once. V gene TRBV7-3 combines with J gene TRBJ2-1; 8 bases fit TRBD2. V lost 1 base and J lost 5; bases outside the gene matches: 1. The CDR3 runs 14 residues. Germline V gene lookup returns CDR1 SGHTA and CDR2 FQGTGA. This CDR3 reads CASSLSGGNNEQFF. DNA for the CDR3: TGTGCCAGCAGCTTAAGCGGGGGGAACAATGAGCAGTTCTTC.

The chain combines TRBV30 with TRBJ2-1; TRBD2 is a possible D gene (5 bases). The CDR3 extends over 14 amino acids. V was cut by 1 base and J by 5 bases, with 12 bases left in between. Germline V gene lookup returns CDR1 GTSNPN and CDR2 SVGIG (reference sequence). The CDR3 DNA sequence: TGTGCCTGGAGTGCGAGGACTGAAAACAATGAGCAGTTCTTC. Residues: CAWSARTENNEQFF.

This chain uses TRBV19 with TRBJ1-4, with D unclear. The CDR3 sequence is 15 residues long. V shed 1 base and J shed 6 bases, with 12 bases lying between them. Germline CDR1 reads LNHDA; CDR2 reads SQIVND (reference sequence). The CDR3 coding sequence is TGTGCCAGTAGTATAGGACCCACTCGGGATGAAAAACTGTTTTTT. Its translation: CASSIGPTRDEKLFF.

This sequence joins TRBV11-3 and TRBJ2-1, with TRBD1 as a possible D gene (6 bases). V was shortened by 3 bases and J by 10 bases, with 16 bases between the two germline ends. The CDR3 is made up of 14 amino acids. CDR1 is SGHNT and CDR2 is YENEEA in the germline V gene. The CDR3 loop reads CASSFGSGATEQFF. CDR3 DNA: TGTGCCAGCAGCTTTGGTTCAGGGGCGACGGAGCAGTTCTTC.

V is TRBV19 and J is TRBJ2-1; 8 nucleotides agree with TRBD1. V dropped 5 bases and J dropped 4; count of bases not matched to a gene: 7. This CDR3 is built from 15 residues. CDR1 is LNHDA and CDR2 is SQIVND in the germline V gene (reference sequence). The CDR3 protein is CASSPGQGTYNEQFF. The CDR3 coding sequence is TGTGCCAGTAGTCCCGGACAGGGAACTTACAATGAGCAGTTCTTC.

V gene TRBV24-1 combines with J gene TRBJ2-3; no firm D call. CDR3 length equals 15 residues. Germline-derived CDR1 and CDR2 are KGHDR and SFDVKD. The V gene lost 3 bases and the J gene lost 0 bases, with 9 bases spanning the gap. The CDR3 bases are TGTGCCACCAGTGATCGGCGGTTGAGCACAGATACGCAGTATTTT. This gives the protein CATSDRRLSTDTQYF.

This chain joins TRBV6-2 or TRBV6-3 and TRBJ1-2; no clear D gene. Germline values: CDR1 MNHEY, CDR2 SVGEGT. V was shortened by 5 bases and J by 6 bases, with 16 bases between the two germline ends. The CDR3 runs to 14 residues. The DNA of the CDR3 is TGTGCCAGCAGTGAGTCGGTACCATCCGATGGCTACACCTTC. Its translation: CASSESVPSDGYTF.